This T cell receptor beta chain stems from a study of blood T cell repertoires in COVID-19. Looking at the study overall: Collection of acute and convalescent COVID-19 samples took place in the United States, Italy and Spain. Sample material is recorded as cDNA or gDNA derived from T cells, B-cell-depleted T cells, or PBMCs.

The J segment lost 8 bases and the V segment lost 6 bases, leaving 14 bases of the junction unmatched. The CDR3 sequence is 16 residues long. From germline, CDR1 is MDHEN and CDR2 SYDVKM. This clone was recorded a few times. Authors' processing steps: Reference gene primer amplification in the assay estimated nucleated cell counts. Clones were read by immunoSEQ multiplex PCR, and TCRdb kept only the in-frame ones, dropping some. That table is the source of V, J and clone size, and D and trimming were worked out from the DNA. The data contain 120,000 or so clones, 55% to 75% of them singletons. Sequenced input: peripheral blood. This TCR derives from a woman in her sixties or seventies with acute or convalescent COVID-19. The chain has TRBV28 and TRBJ1-4, with 8 bases identical to TRBD1. In DNA, the CDR3 is TGTGCCAGCAGACGCCTCGACAGGGGAAGGGAGGAAAAACTGTTTTTT. Amino acid sequence: CASRRLDRGREEKLFF.